A selection of T cell receptor beta chains follows, all from one sample in a study of blood T cell repertoires in COVID-19. Data came from immunoSEQ multiplex PCR; TCRdb stores just in-frame clones and leaves some out. Altogether 50,000 to 75,000 clones are present, over 65% being singletons, with the ten largest covering around 14%. Sequences were obtained from peripheral blood. The receptors were sampled from a man in his fifties or sixties with COVID-19, enrolled during active disease. Each CDR3 is given with its conserved first and last residue. A D gene is named only where the DNA matches it firmly. Rows may omit the clone size; those that give it use once, few, many or a size class.

CASSPVHLVPTDTQYF	TGTGCCAGTAGCCCGGTCCACCTCGTCCCCACAGATACGCAGTATTTT	NA	TRBJ2-3	TRBV19	NA
CASSPVGTGERSYEQYF	TGCGCCAGCAGCCCGGTGGGGACAGGGGAGAGGTCCTACGAGCAGTACTTC	TRBD1	TRBJ2-7	TRBV5-1	NA
CASKGRDNSPLHF	TGTGCCAGCAAGGGCAGGGATAATTCACCCCTCCACTTT	NA	TRBJ1-6	TRBV27	NA
CASSSSSGSYNEQFF	TGTGCCAGCAGCTCGTCTTCGGGCTCCTACAATGAGCAGTTCTTC	NA	TRBJ2-1	TRBV7-3	once
CATAVGLGSNYGYTF	TGCGCCACCGCGGTGGGACTGGGGAGCAACTATGGCTACACCTTC	NA	TRBJ1-2	TRBV5-1	NA
CATSDRSGRQGVQPQHF	TGTGCCACCAGTGATAGATCCGGCAGACAGGGGGTTCAGCCCCAGCATTTT	TRBD1	TRBJ1-5	TRBV24-1	NA
CASSRGQGAHNEQFF	TGCGCCAGCAGCCGTGGACAGGGGGCCCACAATGAGCAGTTCTTC	TRBD1	TRBJ2-1	TRBV5-1	few
CASSPGQGGNIQYF	TGCGCCAGCAGCCCGGGACAGGGTGGAAACATTCAGTACTTC	TRBD1	TRBJ2-4	TRBV5-1	NA
CASSIYRDEQPQHF	TGTGCCAGCTCGATTTACAGGGATGAACAGCCCCAGCATTTT	NA	TRBJ1-5	TRBV18	NA
CASSFDRGPGELFF	TGTGCCAGCAGCTTTGACAGGGGGCCCGGGGAGCTGTTTTTT	TRBD1	TRBJ2-2	TRBV5-6	NA
CASSPDRGGNTIYF	TGTGCCAGCAGCCCCGACAGGGGTGGAAACACCATATATTTT	TRBD1	TRBJ1-3	TRBV5-4	NA
CASRARRSNTEAFF	TGTGCCAGCCGGGCCAGGAGGTCGAACACTGAAGCTTTCTTT	NA	TRBJ1-1	TRBV6-6	NA
CATSDFGTGQETQYF	TGTGCCACCAGTGATTTCGGGACAGGGCAAGAGACCCAGTACTTC	TRBD1	TRBJ2-5	TRBV24-1	once
CASSSFAGGIDEQFF	TGTGCCAGCAGTTCCTTTGCGGGAGGGATCGATGAGCAGTTCTTC	TRBD2	TRBJ2-1	TRBV27	few
CSADRANTEAFF	TGCAGCGCGGACAGGGCAAACACTGAAGCTTTCTTT	TRBD1	TRBJ1-1	TRBV29-1	NA
CASSVGLAFSNEQFF	TGTGCCAGCAGCGTAGGACTAGCGTTCTCGAATGAGCAGTTCTTC	TRBD2	TRBJ2-1	TRBV9	NA
CSAPGSGSPLNEQFF	TGCAGCGCCCCGGGGAGCGGGAGCCCGCTCAATGAGCAGTTCTTC	TRBD2	TRBJ2-1	TRBV29-1	once
CASSLGLAGSTIYF	TGTGCCAGCAGCTTGGGCCTCGCCGGAAGCACCATATATTTT	NA	TRBJ1-3	TRBV7-3	NA
CASSIRQALNSPLHF	TGTGCCAGCAGCATCCGACAGGCCCTTAATTCACCCCTCCACTTT	NA	TRBJ1-6	TRBV7-2	few
CASRPLEEGYTF	TGTGCCAGCAGACCCTTGGAGGAAGGCTACACCTTC	NA	TRBJ1-2	TRBV12-3/TRBV12-4	NA
CASSQDLAGNGEAQYF	TGTGCCAGCAGCCAGGATCTAGCGGGAAATGGTGAGGCGCAGTATTTT	TRBD2	TRBJ2-3	TRBV11-1	NA
CASRQALNEKLFF	TGCGCCTCCAGACAGGCCCTAAATGAAAAACTGTTTTTT	NA	TRBJ1-4	TRBV5-1	few
CASSSTSTGTGYTF	TGTGCCAGCAGCTCGACTTCGACAGGGACTGGCTACACCTTC	TRBD1	TRBJ1-2	TRBV5-5	few
CASSLPPGGGTEAFF	TGTGCCAGCAGCCTCCCCCCCGGGGGAGGCACTGAAGCTTTCTTT	NA	TRBJ1-1	TRBV7-9	NA
CASSVLGDEQYF	TGTGCCAGCAGCGTTTTAGGGGACGAGCAGTACTTC	NA	TRBJ2-7	TRBV7-9	few
CASSFLGQGQVETQYF	TGTGCCAGCAGTTTCTTAGGACAGGGGCAGGTAGAGACCCAGTACTTC	TRBD1	TRBJ2-5	TRBV27	NA
CASSLDIRHRYF	TGCGCCAGCAGCTTGGATATTCGTCACAGGTACTTC	NA	TRBJ2-7	TRBV5-1	NA
CASSLGQRSTEAFF	TGTGCCAGCAGCTTAGGGCAGAGGAGCACTGAAGCTTTCTTT	NA	TRBJ1-1	TRBV11-2	NA
CAWGNGRGNEKLFF	TGTGCCTGGGGCAACGGGAGGGGGAATGAAAAACTGTTTTTT	NA	TRBJ1-4	TRBV30	NA
CASSQDNGRGGNEQFF	TGTGCCAGCAGCCAAGATAATGGACGGGGGGGCAATGAGCAGTTCTTC	TRBD2	TRBJ2-1	TRBV4-2	NA
CASRPSYLQTRGDTEAFF	TGTGCCAGCAGGCCCTCGTATCTTCAGACCCGGGGGGACACTGAAGCTTTCTTT	NA	TRBJ1-1	TRBV28	NA
CASSRDRNYEQYF	TGTGCCAGCTCCAGGGACAGAAACTACGAGCAGTACTTC	TRBD1	TRBJ2-7	TRBV18	few
CATPGLAGPNEQFF	TGTGCCACTCCGGGACTAGCGGGACCCAATGAGCAGTTCTTC	TRBD2	TRBJ2-1	TRBV6-5	once
CASSLNPGEGSLHF	TGTGCCAGCAGCCTGAACCCTGGGGAGGGTTCCCTCCACTTT	NA	TRBJ1-6	TRBV3-1/TRBV3-2	NA
CASSLMGSGQGSETQYF	TGCGCCAGCAGCTTGATGGGCTCCGGACAGGGGTCGGAGACCCAGTACTTC	TRBD1	TRBJ2-5	TRBV5-1	NA
CASSTTGVYGYTF	TGTGCCAGTAGTACGACAGGGGTCTATGGCTACACCTTC	TRBD1	TRBJ1-2	TRBV19	NA
CASSTGVEETQYF	TGTGCCAGCAGTACAGGGGTGGAGGAGACCCAGTACTTC	TRBD1	TRBJ2-5	TRBV2	NA
CASSRLLSYEQYF	TGTGCCAGCAGCCGTCTATTGTCCTACGAGCAGTACTTC	NA	TRBJ2-7	TRBV6-5	NA
CASSPAGGLLYEQYF	TGTGCCAGCAGTCCCGCCGGGGGGCTACTATACGAGCAGTACTTC	NA	TRBJ2-7	TRBV27	few
CASSQDSSGGNEQFF	TGTGCCAGCAGCCAAGATAGTAGCGGGGGTAATGAGCAGTTCTTC	TRBD2	TRBJ2-1	TRBV3-1/TRBV3-2	once